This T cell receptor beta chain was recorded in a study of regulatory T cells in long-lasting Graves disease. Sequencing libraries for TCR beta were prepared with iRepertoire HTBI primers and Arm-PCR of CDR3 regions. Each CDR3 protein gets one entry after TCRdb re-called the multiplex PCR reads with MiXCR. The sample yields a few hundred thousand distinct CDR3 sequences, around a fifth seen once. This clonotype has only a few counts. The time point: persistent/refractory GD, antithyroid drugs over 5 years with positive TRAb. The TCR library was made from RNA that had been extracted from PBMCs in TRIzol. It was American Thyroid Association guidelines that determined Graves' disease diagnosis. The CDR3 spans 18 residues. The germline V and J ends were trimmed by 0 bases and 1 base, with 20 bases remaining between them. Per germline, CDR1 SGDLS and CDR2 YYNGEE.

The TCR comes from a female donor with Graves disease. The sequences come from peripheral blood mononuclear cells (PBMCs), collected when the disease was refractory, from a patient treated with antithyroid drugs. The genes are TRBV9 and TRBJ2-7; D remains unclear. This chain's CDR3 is CASSVGVGGRRPSYEQYF. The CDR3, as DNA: TGTGCCAGCAGCGTAGGTGTGGGTGGCAGGCGTCCTTCCTACGAGCAGTACTTC.